A single sample gave rise to the 26 T cell receptor beta chains below, sequenced in a study of Ad26.COV2.S vaccination and SARS-CoV-2 variants. Only in-frame clones appear in the TCRdb table, and some are missing; sequencing was by immunoSEQ multiplex PCR. The sample has approximately 410,000 clones; about 90% are singletons. Treatment defined: around 19 received Ad26.COV2.S at low or high dose, single or two shots; 5 received placebo; per-sample allocation not given. The samples were gathered on day 63 after the first injection of vaccine or placebo. This specimen was peripheral blood, taken in a trial of Ad26.COV2.S vaccine versus placebo. The receptors come from a person aged 18-60 years who received the Ad26.COV2.S COVID-19 vaccine or a placebo.

The rearrangement joins TRBV29-1 to TRBJ2-1; possible D gene TRBD2, 5 bases. Between the trimmed V and J ends, which lost 4 bases and 6 bases, there was a span of 13 bases. This CDR3 contains 13 residues. The V gene's germline CDR1 is SQVTM and CDR2 ANQGSEA. Written as DNA, the CDR3 is TGCAGCGTTGGCCTAGCAGTAGCCAATGAGCAGTTCTTC. Translation: CSVGLAVANEQFF.

The chain combines TRBV7-2 with TRBJ1-1; D gene uncertain. Per the germline V gene, CDR1 is SGHTA and CDR2 is FQGNSA. V lost 3 bases and J lost 1, with 12 bases in between. This CDR3 has 15 residues. This CDR3 reads CASSLQPAPNTEAFF. The DNA for the CDR3 is TGTGCCAGCAGCTTGCAGCCGGCGCCGAACACTGAAGCTTTCTTT.

The chain uses TRBV7-9 and TRBJ2-7; 8 bases map to TRBD2. The CDR3 spans 15 residues. Germline loops: CDR1 SEHNR, CDR2 FQNEAQ (reference sequence). After removal of 2 bases from V and 2 bases from J, the junction contained 5 bases not matched to a gene. This CDR3 is CASSLWAGGPYEQYF. For the CDR3, the DNA is TGTGCCAGCAGCTTATGGGCGGGGGGACCCTACGAGCAGTACTTC.

V is TRBV6-6 and J is TRBJ2-3; 13 bases match TRBD2. Trimming took 8 bases from V and 4 from J; bases not matched to a gene: 3. CDR1 is MNHNY and CDR2 is SVGAGI in the germline V gene (reference sequence). The CDR3 totals 14 residues. The CDR3 loop is CASRTSGGADTQYF. In DNA, the CDR3 is TGTGCCAGCCGAACTAGCGGGGGGGCAGATACGCAGTATTTT.

The chain combines TRBV20-1 with TRBJ1-4, with a weak D call TRBD1 (5 bases). The germline V gene has CDR1 DFQATT and CDR2 SNEGSKA (reference sequence). V dropped 7 bases and J dropped 5 bases, with 8 bases sitting between them. The CDR3 is 11 amino acids. The CDR3, as DNA: TGCAGTGTTGGGACGAATGAAAAACTGTTTTTT. Amino acids: CSVGTNEKLFF.

In this sample, this clone turned up once. The V call is TRBV6-2 or TRBV6-3, the J call TRBJ2-5, with TRBD1 matching 7 bases. Losses at the gene ends were 2 bases for V and 4 bases for J; bases not matched to a gene: 7. The germline CDR1 and CDR2 sequences are MNHEY and SVGEGT. This CDR3 spans 15 amino acids. CDR3 protein: CASSYPTGAGETQYF. CDR3 nucleotide sequence: TGTGCCAGCAGTTACCCTACAGGGGCAGGAGAGACCCAGTACTTC.

The chain links TRBV19 to TRBJ2-1, with 7 bases aligning to TRBD1. Trimming removed 5 bases from V and 6 bases from J; junction bases left unmatched: 4. The CDR3 spans 13 residues. CDR1 and CDR2 from the germline V gene are LNHDA and SQIVND (reference sequence). CDR3 coding DNA: TGTGCCAGTAGTGAGACAGGGATCAATGAGCAGTTCTTC. The encoded protein is CASSETGINEQFF.

The genes are TRBV4-1 and TRBJ1-5; D remains unclear. The CDR3 consists of 15 residues. From germline, CDR1 is MGHRA and CDR2 YSYEKL. The V end was cut by 5 bases, the J end by 9 bases, with 20 bases between. This CDR3 is CASSSTPLGHPPQHF. DNA for the CDR3: TGCGCCAGCAGCTCGACCCCGCTGGGCCATCCGCCCCAGCATTTT.

This sequence joins TRBV5-6 and TRBJ2-7, with 8 positions matching TRBD2. The V gene's germline CDR1 is SGHDT and CDR2 YYEEEE. With V trimmed by 2 bases and J by 1 base, 5 bases remained unmatched. There are 15 residues in the CDR3. This chain's CDR3 is CASSFTGLASYEQYF. The CDR3, as DNA: TGTGCCAGCAGCTTCACAGGACTAGCTTCCTACGAGCAGTACTTC.

The chain uses TRBV2 and TRBJ1-2; D is possibly TRBD1 (5 bases). Per the germline V gene, CDR1 is SNHLY and CDR2 is FYNNEI. This CDR3 contains 15 residues. Trimming cost V 2 bases and J 4 bases, with 14 bases left between them. This CDR3 is CASSESMTASYGYTF. The CDR3 coding sequence is TGTGCCAGCAGTGAAAGCATGACAGCCTCCTATGGCTACACCTTC.

V is TRBV5-6 and J is TRBJ1-5, with unresolved D. Germline CDR1 SGHDT, CDR2 YYEEEE. Between the trimmed V and J ends, which lost 2 bases and 1 base, there was a span of 10 bases. This CDR3 has 15 amino acids. The CDR3 spells CASSLQQISNQPQHF. CDR3 coding DNA: TGTGCCAGCAGCTTACAACAGATCAGCAATCAGCCCCAGCATTTT.

The rearrangement uses TRBV9 and TRBJ1-1; D may be TRBD1 (5 bases). The V and J ends lost 7 bases and 6 bases respectively, with 13 bases between them. This CDR3 is built from 12 residues. Germline V CDR1 and CDR2: SGDLS, YYNGEE. The CDR3 nucleotides are TGTGCCAGCGGGGGTGGGGTACCTGAAGCTTTCTTT. It is translated as CASGGGVPEAFF. Filled out from reference TRBV9 and TRBJ1-1, the complete variable domain reads DSGVTQTPKHLITATGQRVTLRCSPRSGDLSVYWYQQSLDQGLQFLIQYYNGEERAKGNILERFSAQQFPDLHSELNLSSLELGDSALYFCASGGGVPEAFFGQGTRLTVV.

The rearrangement links TRBV19 to TRBJ2-3; 7 positions agree with TRBD1. Germline-derived CDR1 and CDR2 are LNHDA and SQIVND (reference sequence). The J segment lost 1 base and the V segment lost 6 bases, leaving 7 bases of the junction unmatched. The CDR3 has 15 residues. In DNA, the CDR3 is TGTGCCAGTAGAGACATAGGGGGCGGCACAGATACGCAGTATTTT. Translation gives CASRDIGGGTDTQYF.

The rearrangement joins TRBV4-3 to TRBJ2-2; D not resolved. V was clipped by 1 base and J by 2 bases, with 8 bases between them. Germline lookup yields CDR1 LGHNA and CDR2 YSLEER. This CDR3 region has 15 residues. The CDR3 region is CASSQVRQNTGELFF. CDR3 nucleotides: TGCGCCAGCAGCCAAGTGCGTCAAAACACCGGGGAGCTGTTTTTT.

This chain uses TRBV5-6 with TRBJ1-2, with 9 positions matching TRBD1. Germline CDR1 and CDR2: SGHDT and YYEEEE. Losses at the gene ends were 3 bases for V and 8 bases for J; bases not matched to a gene: 14. The CDR3 length is 16 residues. This CDR3 reads CASSSARITGGKGYTF. CDR3 in DNA: TGTGCCAGCAGCTCGGCACGAATAACAGGGGGCAAGGGCTACACCTTC.

This sequence joins TRBV7-9 and TRBJ2-5, with D perhaps matching TRBD1 or TRBD2 (5 bases each). Between the trimmed V and J ends, which lost 0 bases and 9 bases, there was a span of 17 bases. CDR3 size: 15 residues. CDR1 SEHNR and CDR2 FQNEAQ come from the germline V gene (reference sequence). The CDR3 DNA reads as TGTGCCAGCAGCTTAGCGGGGGTCCTTGGGAAGGCCCAGTACTTC. This gives the protein CASSLAGVLGKAQYF.

The chain couples TRBV5-4 to TRBJ2-5, with 10 bases that match TRBD1. The V and J ends lost 4 bases and 5 bases, in that order; junction bases with no gene match: 8. This CDR3 is built from 15 residues. Per the germline V gene, CDR1 is SGHNT and CDR2 is YYREEE (reference sequence). The CDR3 region has the DNA TGTGCCAGCAGCGAGGATTGGGACAGGGGTGAGACCCAGTACTTC. This sequence encodes CASSEDWDRGETQYF. The whole variable domain, filled in from reference TRBV5-4 and TRBJ2-5, reads ETGVTQSPTHLIKTRGQQVTLRCSSQSGHNTVSWYQQALGQGPQFIFQYYREEENGRGNFPPRFSGLQFPNYSSELNVNALELDDSALYLCASSEDWDRGETQYFGPGTRLLVL.

The chain combines TRBV4-3 with TRBJ1-1; 9 positions match TRBD1. The CDR3 extends over 16 amino acids. The germline CDR1 and CDR2 sequences are LGHNA and YSLEER. The trim removed 1 base at V and 5 bases at J, leaving 8 bases unmatched. The CDR3 reads CASSQVVQGAVTEAFF. The CDR3 bases are TGCGCCAGCAGCCAAGTGGTACAGGGGGCGGTAACTGAAGCTTTCTTT.

The gene calls are TRBV7-9 and TRBJ2-1, with TRBD1 matching 10 bases. J was trimmed by 4 bases and V by 5 bases; bases with no gene match: 5. The CDR3 consists of 15 residues. Germline V gene sequence: CDR1 SEHNR, CDR2 FQNEAQ (reference sequence). The CDR3 DNA follows: TGTGCCAGCAGCGTAGGACAGGGGGAGTACAATGAGCAGTTCTTC. It codes for CASSVGQGEYNEQFF. Full variable domain (rest looked up from reference TRBV7-9 and TRBJ2-1): DTGVSQNPRHKITKRGQNVTFRCDPISEHNRLYWYRQTLGQGPEFLTYFQNEAQLEKSRLLSDRFSAERPKGSFSTLEIQRTEQGDSAMYLCASSVGQGEYNEQFFGPGTRLTVL.

The chain couples TRBV19 to TRBJ2-2, with TRBD2 matching over 8 bases. This CDR3 is 16 amino acids long. Trimming took 3 bases from V and 0 from J; bases not matched to a gene: 3. Looked up from germline, CDR1 is LNHDA and CDR2 is SQIVND (reference sequence). The CDR3 nucleotides read TGTGCCAGTAGTATGTCTAGCGGGTCGAACACCGGGGAGCTGTTTTTT. This codes for CASSMSSGSNTGELFF. Supplemented by reference TRBV19 and TRBJ2-2, the full variable domain reads DGGITQSPKYLFRKEGQNVTLSCEQNLNHDAMYWYRQDPGQGLRLIYYSQIVNDFQKGDIAEGYSVSREKKESFPLTVTSAQKNPTAFYLCASSMSSGSNTGELFFGEGSRLTVL.

The chain links TRBV9 to TRBJ2-3; D remains unclear. CDR1 and CDR2 (germline): SGDLS, YYNGEE. V was clipped by 3 bases and J by 2 bases, with 10 bases between them. This CDR3 spans 14 amino acids. The CDR3 nucleotides read TGTGCCAGCAGCGCTACCGGGTCCACAGATACGCAGTATTTT. As protein: CASSATGSTDTQYF.

CDR3 DNA sequence: TGTGCCAGTAGTATTGTTCCCAGCCTCTTCATGAACACTGAAGCTTTCTTT. This encodes CASSIVPSLFMNTEAFF. V is TRBV19 and J is TRBJ1-1; D not resolved. Germline V gene sequence: CDR1 LNHDA, CDR2 SQIVND (reference sequence). CDR3 length: 17 residues. V lost 3 bases and J lost 0, with 17 bases in between.

The CDR3 reads CASSPGLAGGRVPYEQYF. The CDR3 region has the DNA TGTGCCAGCAGCCCGGGACTAGCGGGGGGCAGGGTACCATACGAGCAGTACTTC. The gene calls are TRBV7-6 and TRBJ2-7; 15 nucleotides line up with TRBD2. The V gene end was trimmed by 5 bases and the J gene end by 4 bases; junction bases not matched to a gene: 12. The V gene's germline CDR1 is SGHVS and CDR2 FNYEAQ. The CDR3 is 18 residues long.

V gene TRBV7-2 combines with J gene TRBJ2-5, with 10 bases that match TRBD2. This CDR3 region has 14 residues. The germline gives CDR1 SGHTA, CDR2 FQGNSA. V was pared by 4 bases and J by 4 bases, with 3 bases of the junction left unmatched. The DNA for the CDR3 is TGTGCCAGCAGCTCGGGACTAGCGATAGAGACCCAGTACTTC. This encodes CASSSGLAIETQYF.

V gene TRBV4-1 combines with J gene TRBJ1-6; 8 bases map to TRBD1. CDR3 size: 16 residues. Germline V CDR1 and CDR2: MGHRA, YSYEKL. V lost 4 bases and J lost 10; bases outside the gene matches: 12. The CDR3 loop reads CASSPTPGQVFSPLHF. The DNA of the CDR3 is TGCGCCAGCAGCCCGACTCCGGGACAGGTCTTCTCACCCCTCCACTTT.

This rearrangement joins TRBV12-3 or TRBV12-4 to TRBJ2-1; D uncertain. The CDR3 runs 12 residues. Trimming took 6 bases from V and 10 from J, leaving 13 bases between them. CDR3 amino acids: CASSSRPAEQFF. DNA for the CDR3: TGTGCCAGCAGCAGTAGGCCTGCGGAGCAGTTCTTC.